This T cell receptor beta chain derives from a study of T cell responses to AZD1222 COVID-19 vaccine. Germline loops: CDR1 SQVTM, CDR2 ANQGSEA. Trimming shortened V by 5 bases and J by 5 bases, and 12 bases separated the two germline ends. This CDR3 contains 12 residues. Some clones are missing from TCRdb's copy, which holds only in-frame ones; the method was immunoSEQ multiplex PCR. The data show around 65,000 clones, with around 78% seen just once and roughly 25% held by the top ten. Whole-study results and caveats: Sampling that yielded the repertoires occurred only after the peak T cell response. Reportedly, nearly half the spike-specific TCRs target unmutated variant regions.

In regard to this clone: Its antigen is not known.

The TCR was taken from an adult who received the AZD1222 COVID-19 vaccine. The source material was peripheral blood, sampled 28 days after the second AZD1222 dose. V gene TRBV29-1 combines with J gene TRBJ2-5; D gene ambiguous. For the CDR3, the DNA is TGCAGCGTTCGGGTGGTGGCGGAGACCCAGTACTTC. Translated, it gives CSVRVVAETQYF.